This TCR beta chain was documented in a study of metastatic and nonmetastatic thyroid tumors (dated by TCRdb to about 2020). Turning to the overall study: Repertoires from peripheral blood and from tumor or nodule tissue samples of malignant and benign thyroid patients were compared.

Ends trimmed: V by 6 bases, J by 6 bases; bases unmatched to a gene: 5. There are 13 amino acids in the CDR3, from cysteine to phenylalanine inclusive. Of all the DNA, just the CDR3 is kept, 39 bases in frame from base 1. Taken from the germline V gene (reference sequence), the CDR1 and CDR2 loops are LNHDA and SQIVND. A few counts support this clone. Its binding antigen is unknown. No per-base quality is available; no much larger clone lies one base away. No patient had received any treatment before thyroid surgery. The study retrospectively analysed patient clinical samples collected from the early 2010s to the late 2010s using T-cell receptor beta sequencing. Libraries were made using PCR. Sequencing instrument: Illumina HiSeq 4000. High-throughput sequencing was used to profile the TCR beta-chain CDR3 region of each patient. Per the authors' processing: A classifier to discriminate distant-metastatic papillary thyroid cancer patients was built from CDR3 differences across clinicopathological groups. Repertoire diversity was assessed with the Shannon index, and tumor-blood repertoire similarity with the Morisita-Horn index. TCRdb trimmed public reads at Q25 via fastp, called clones via MiXCR and kept in-frame beta chains. In this record, the V and J calls reflect TCRdb's handling and not the investigators' own analysis. The sample table shows some 19,000 clones, and about 34% are seen once. The biggest ten clones account for roughly 18% of the sample.

General findings and caveats noted by the study authors: In both blood and tumor samples, malignant tumors were reported to have significantly higher TCR beta diversity than benign nodules.

The chain uses TRBV19 and TRBJ2-7, with 10 junctional bases fitting TRBD1. Sequencing input: tumor tissue. The sequence was collected from a female donor with papillary thyroid cancer or a benign thyroid nodule (not recorded which). Some clones in this sample may be carry-over from other donors' samples. The CDR3 protein sequence reads: CASSRDRGIEQYF. DNA sequence: TGTGCCAGTAGCCGGGACAGGGGAATCGAGCAGTACTTC.